Shown below are 3 T cell receptor beta chains from a single sample sequenced in a study of shared clonotypes between healthy human individuals. The protocol was immunoSEQ multiplex PCR, while the TCRdb copy is restricted to in-frame clones and leaves out a portion. The data contain 1 million to 1.2 million clones, around 77% of them singletons. What was sequenced was memory CD4+ T cells from PBMCs. The subset is: CD45RA-negative fraction. The receptor source for this set is a man younger than 35 in good health. Some clones in this sample may be carry-over from other donors' samples.

This rearrangement joins TRBV7-8 to TRBJ2-3; 10 positions match TRBD2. The CDR3 contains 14 residues. The germline gives CDR1 SGHVS, CDR2 FQNEAQ. J lost 6 bases, V lost 5 bases, and 5 bases had no gene match. CDR3 sequence: CASSPLAGADTQYF. The DNA of the CDR3 is TGTGCCAGCAGCCCTCTAGCGGGAGCTGATACGCAGTATTTT.

This chain joins TRBV2 and TRBJ2-1; 16 nucleotides align to TRBD2. V dropped 4 bases and J dropped 8; count of bases not matched to a gene: 5. The germline CDR1 and CDR2 sequences are SNHLY and FYNNEI. The CDR3 is 16 residues long. CDR3: CASSGGLAGGLHEQFF. CDR3 in DNA: TGTGCCAGCAGTGGGGGACTAGCGGGAGGGCTACATGAGCAGTTCTTC.

The V call is TRBV28, the J call TRBJ1-1; weak D call: TRBD1 (5 bases). The V end lost 8 bases, the J end lost 2 bases, and 12 bases lay between the germline ends. Germline V gene data show CDR1 as MDHEN and CDR2 as SYDVKM. This CDR3 spans 13 amino acids. As DNA, the CDR3 is TGTGCCAGCGACGACAGATATAACACTGAAGCTTTCTTT. It translates to CASDDRYNTEAFF.